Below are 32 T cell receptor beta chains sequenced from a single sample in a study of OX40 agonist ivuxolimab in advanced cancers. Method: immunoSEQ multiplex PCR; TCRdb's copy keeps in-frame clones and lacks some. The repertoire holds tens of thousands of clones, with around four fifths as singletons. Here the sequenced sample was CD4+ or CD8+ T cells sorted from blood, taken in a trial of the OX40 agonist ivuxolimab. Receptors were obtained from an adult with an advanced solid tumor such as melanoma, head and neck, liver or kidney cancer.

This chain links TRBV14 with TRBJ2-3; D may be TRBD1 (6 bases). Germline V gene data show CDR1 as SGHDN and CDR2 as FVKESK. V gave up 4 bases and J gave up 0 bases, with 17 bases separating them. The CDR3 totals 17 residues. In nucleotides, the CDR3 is TGTGCCAGCAGCCGGACCGGGACACTTTCTAGCACAGATACGCAGTATTTT. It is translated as CASSRTGTLSSTDTQYF.

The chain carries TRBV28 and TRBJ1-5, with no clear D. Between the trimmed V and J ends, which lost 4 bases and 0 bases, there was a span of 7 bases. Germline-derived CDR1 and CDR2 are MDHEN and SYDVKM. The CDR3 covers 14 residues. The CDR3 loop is CASSSGHSNQPQHF. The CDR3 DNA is TGTGCCAGCAGTTCCGGCCATAGCAATCAGCCCCAGCATTTT.

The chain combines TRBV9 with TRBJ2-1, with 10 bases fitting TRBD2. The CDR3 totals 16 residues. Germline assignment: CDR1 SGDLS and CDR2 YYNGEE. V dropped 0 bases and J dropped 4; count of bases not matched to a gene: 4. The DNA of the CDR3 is TGTGCCAGCAGCGTAGGTCTGACTAGCGGGTACAATGAGCAGTTCTTC. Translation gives CASSVGLTSGYNEQFF.

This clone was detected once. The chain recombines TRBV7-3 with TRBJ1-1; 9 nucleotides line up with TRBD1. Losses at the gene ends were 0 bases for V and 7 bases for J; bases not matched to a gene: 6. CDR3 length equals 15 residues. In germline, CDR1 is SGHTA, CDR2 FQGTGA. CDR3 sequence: CASSLTGTGINEAFF. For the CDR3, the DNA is TGTGCCAGCAGCTTAACTGGGACAGGGATTAATGAAGCTTTCTTT.

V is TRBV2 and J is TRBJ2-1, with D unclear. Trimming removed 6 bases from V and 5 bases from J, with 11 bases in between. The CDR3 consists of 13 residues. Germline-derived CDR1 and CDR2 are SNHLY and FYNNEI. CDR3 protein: CASSLYGHNEQFF. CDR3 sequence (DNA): TGTGCCAGCAGCCTTTACGGCCACAATGAGCAGTTCTTC.

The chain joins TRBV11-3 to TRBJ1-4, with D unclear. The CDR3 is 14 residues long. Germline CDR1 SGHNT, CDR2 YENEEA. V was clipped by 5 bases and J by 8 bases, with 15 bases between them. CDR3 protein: CASSPSWGWEKLFF. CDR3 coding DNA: TGTGCCAGCAGCCCAAGCTGGGGTTGGGAAAAACTGTTTTTT.

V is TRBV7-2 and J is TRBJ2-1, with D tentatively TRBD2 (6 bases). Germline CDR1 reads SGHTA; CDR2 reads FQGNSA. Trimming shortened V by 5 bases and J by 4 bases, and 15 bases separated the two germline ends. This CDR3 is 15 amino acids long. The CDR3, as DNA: TGTGCCAGCAGCCAGGTGGGGGGAGTATACAATGAGCAGTTCTTC. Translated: CASSQVGGVYNEQFF.

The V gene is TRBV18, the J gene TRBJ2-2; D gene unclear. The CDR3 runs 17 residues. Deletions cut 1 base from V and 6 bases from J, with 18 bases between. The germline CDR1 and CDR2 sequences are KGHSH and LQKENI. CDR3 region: CASSPLAARPPSGELFF. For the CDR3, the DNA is TGTGCCAGCTCACCACTGGCGGCCAGACCTCCTTCCGGGGAGCTGTTTTTT.

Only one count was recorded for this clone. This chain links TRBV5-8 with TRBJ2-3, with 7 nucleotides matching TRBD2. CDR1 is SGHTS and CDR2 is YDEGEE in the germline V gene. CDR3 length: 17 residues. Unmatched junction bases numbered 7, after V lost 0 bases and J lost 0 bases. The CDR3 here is CASSLALAGESTDTQYF. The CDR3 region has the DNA TGTGCCAGCAGCTTGGCCTTGGCGGGGGAGAGCACAGATACGCAGTATTTT.

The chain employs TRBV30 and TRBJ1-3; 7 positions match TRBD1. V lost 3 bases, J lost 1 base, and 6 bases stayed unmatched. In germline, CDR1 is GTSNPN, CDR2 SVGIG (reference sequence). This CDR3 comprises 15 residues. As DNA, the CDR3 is TGTGCCTGGAGGGACCAACAGGGGTCTGGAAACACCATATATTTT. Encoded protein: CAWRDQQGSGNTIYF. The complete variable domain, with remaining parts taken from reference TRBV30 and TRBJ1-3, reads SQTIHQWPATLVQPVGSPLSLECTVEGTSNPNLYWYRQAAGRGLQLLFYSVGIGQISSEVPQNLSASRPQDRQFILSSKKLLLSDSGFYLCAWRDQQGSGNTIYFGEGSWLTVV.

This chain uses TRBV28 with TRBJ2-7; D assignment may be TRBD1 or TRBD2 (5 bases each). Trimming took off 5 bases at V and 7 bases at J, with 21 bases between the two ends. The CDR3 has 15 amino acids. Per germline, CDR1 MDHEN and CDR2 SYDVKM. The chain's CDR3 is CASSDPSRDPLEQYV. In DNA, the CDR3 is TGTGCCAGCAGTGACCCTTCCCGGGACCCTTTAGAGCAGTACGTC.

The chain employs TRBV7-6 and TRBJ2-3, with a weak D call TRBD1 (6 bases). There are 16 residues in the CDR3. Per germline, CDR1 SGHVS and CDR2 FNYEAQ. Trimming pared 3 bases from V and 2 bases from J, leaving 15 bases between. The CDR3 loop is CASSFTGQGNTDTQYF. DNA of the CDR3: TGTGCCAGCAGCTTTACCGGTCAGGGGAACACAGATACGCAGTATTTT.

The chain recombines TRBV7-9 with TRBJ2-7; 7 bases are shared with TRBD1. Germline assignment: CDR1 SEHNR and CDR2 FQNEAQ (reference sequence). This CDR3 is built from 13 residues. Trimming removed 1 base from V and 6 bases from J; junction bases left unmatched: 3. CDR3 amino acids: CASSLVSGGEQYV. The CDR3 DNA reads TGTGCCAGCAGCTTAGTATCAGGGGGCGAGCAGTACGTC.

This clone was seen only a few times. The CDR3 sequence is CASSLRREDTGELFF. The CDR3 DNA follows: TGTGCCAGCAGCTTGAGAAGGGAGGACACCGGGGAGCTGTTTTTT. The rearrangement joins TRBV5-8 to TRBJ2-2, with D possibly matching TRBD2 (6 bases). Germline lookup yields CDR1 SGHTS and CDR2 YDEGEE. V shed 1 base and J shed 3 bases, with 10 bases lying between them. The CDR3 covers 15 residues.

The CDR3 nucleotides read TGCGCCAGCAGCTCTGGATCACTACAAGAGACCCAGTACTTC. This sequence encodes CASSSGSLQETQYF. The gene calls are TRBV5-1 and TRBJ2-5; D unresolved. The CDR3 extends over 14 amino acids. V dropped 3 bases and J dropped 2 bases, with 11 bases sitting between them. Germline loops: CDR1 SGHRS, CDR2 YFSETQ.

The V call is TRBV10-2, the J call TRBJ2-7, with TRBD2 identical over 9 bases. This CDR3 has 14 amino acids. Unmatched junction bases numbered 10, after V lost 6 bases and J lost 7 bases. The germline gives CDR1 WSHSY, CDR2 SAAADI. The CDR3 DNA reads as TGCGCCAGCAGGATCGGCGGGGGGGCGGGGGAGCAGTACGTC. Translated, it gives CASRIGGGAGEQYV.

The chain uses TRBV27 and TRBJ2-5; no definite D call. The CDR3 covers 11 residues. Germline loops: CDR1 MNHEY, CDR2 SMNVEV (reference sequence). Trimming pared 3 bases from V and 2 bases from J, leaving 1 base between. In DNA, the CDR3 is TGTGCCAGCAGTTTTCAAGAGACCCAGTACTTC. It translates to CASSFQETQYF.

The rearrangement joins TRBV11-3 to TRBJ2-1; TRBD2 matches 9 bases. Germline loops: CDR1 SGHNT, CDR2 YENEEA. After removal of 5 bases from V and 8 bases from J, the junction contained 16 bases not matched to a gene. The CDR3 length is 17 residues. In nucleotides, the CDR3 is TGTGCCAGCAGCCGCACGGATGAGCGGGGGGATGGGCATGAGCAGTTCTTC. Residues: CASSRTDERGDGHEQFF. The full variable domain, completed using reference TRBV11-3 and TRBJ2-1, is EAGVVQSPRYKIIEKKQPVAFWCNPISGHNTLYWYLQNLGQGPELLIRYENEEAVDDSQLPKDRFSAERLKGVDSTLKIQPAELGDSAVYLCASSRTDERGDGHEQFFGPGTRLTVL.

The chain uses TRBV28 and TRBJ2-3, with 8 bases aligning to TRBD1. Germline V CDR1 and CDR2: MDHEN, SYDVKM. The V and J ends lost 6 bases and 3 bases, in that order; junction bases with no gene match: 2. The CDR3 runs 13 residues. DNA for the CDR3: TGTGCCAGCAGCGGGACAGGTACAGATACGCAGTATTTT. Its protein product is CASSGTGTDTQYF.

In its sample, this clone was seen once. The CDR3 sequence is CSAGDGSDTQYF. The CDR3, as DNA: TGCAGCGCAGGAGACGGATCAGATACGCAGTATTTT. The gene calls are TRBV29-1 and TRBJ2-3; no clear D. The germline gives CDR1 SQVTM, CDR2 ANQGSEA. The CDR3 extends over 12 amino acids. The V end was cut by 7 bases, the J end by 4 bases, with 12 bases between.

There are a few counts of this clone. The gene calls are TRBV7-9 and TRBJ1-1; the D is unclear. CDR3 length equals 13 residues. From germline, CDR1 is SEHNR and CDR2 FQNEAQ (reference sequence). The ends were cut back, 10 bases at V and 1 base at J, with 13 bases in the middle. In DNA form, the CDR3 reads TGTGCCACCTCCCAAGTGGCGAACACTGAAGCTTTCTTT. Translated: CATSQVANTEAFF. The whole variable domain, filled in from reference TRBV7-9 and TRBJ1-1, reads DTGVSQNPRHKITKRGQNVTFRCDPISEHNRLYWYRQTLGQGPEFLTYFQNEAQLEKSRLLSDRFSAERPKGSFSTLEIQRTEQGDSAMYLCATSQVANTEAFFGQGTRLTVV.

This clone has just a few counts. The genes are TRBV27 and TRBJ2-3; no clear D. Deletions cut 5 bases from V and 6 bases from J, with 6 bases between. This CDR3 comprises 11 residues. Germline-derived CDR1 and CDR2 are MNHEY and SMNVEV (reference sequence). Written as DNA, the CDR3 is TGTGCCAGCAGTCTCCCGGATACGCAGTATTTT. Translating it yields CASSLPDTQYF.

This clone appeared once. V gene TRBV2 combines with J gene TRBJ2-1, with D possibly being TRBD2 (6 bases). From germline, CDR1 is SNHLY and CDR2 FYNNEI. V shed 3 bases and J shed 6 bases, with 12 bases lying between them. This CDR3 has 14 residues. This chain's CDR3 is CASSEGLARNEQFF. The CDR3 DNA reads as TGTGCCAGCAGTGAGGGTCTAGCGCGCAATGAGCAGTTCTTC.

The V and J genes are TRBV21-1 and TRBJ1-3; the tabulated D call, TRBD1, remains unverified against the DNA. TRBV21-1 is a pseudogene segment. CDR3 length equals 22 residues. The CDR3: CASTPRGDRPNGPSRAGNTIYF. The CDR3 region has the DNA TGTGCCAGCACCCCAAGGGGGGACAGGCCGAACGGACCGAGCAGAGCGGGAAACACCATATATTTT.

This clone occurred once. CDR3 amino acids: CASSFSSDGSSGNTIYF. The DNA of the CDR3 is TGTGCCAGCAGTTTCTCCTCTGACGGATCCTCTGGAAACACCATATATTTT. This chain uses TRBV28 with TRBJ1-3; no firm D call. The CDR3 loop spans 17 amino acids. The germline V and J ends were trimmed by 3 bases and 0 bases, with 15 bases remaining between them. Germline loops: CDR1 MDHEN, CDR2 SYDVKM.

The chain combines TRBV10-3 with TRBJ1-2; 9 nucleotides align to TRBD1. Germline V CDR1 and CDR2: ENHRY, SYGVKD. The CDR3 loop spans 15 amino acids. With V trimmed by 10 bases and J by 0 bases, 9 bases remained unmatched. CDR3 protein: CATTGGPNSNYGYTF. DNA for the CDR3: TGTGCCACCACAGGGGGCCCGAACTCTAACTATGGCTACACCTTC.

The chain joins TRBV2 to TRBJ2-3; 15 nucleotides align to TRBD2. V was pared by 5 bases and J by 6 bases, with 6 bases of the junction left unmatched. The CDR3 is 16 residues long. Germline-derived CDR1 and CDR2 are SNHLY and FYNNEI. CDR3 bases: TGTGCCAGCAGTAAAGGACTAGCGGGGGGGCCGGATACGCAGTATTTT. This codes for CASSKGLAGGPDTQYF.

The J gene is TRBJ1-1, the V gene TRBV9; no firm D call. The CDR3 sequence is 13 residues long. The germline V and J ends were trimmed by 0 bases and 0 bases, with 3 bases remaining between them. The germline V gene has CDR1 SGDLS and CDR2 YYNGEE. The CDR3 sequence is CASSVALNTEAFF. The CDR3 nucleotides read TGTGCCAGCAGCGTAGCTTTGAACACTGAAGCTTTCTTT.

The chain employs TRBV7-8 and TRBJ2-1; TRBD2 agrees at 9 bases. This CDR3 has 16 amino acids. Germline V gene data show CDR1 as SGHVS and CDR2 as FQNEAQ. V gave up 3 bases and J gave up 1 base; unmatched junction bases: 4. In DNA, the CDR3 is TGTGCCAGCAGCTTTCGGCGGGAGGGGTCCTACAATGAGCAGTTCTTC. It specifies CASSFRREGSYNEQFF.

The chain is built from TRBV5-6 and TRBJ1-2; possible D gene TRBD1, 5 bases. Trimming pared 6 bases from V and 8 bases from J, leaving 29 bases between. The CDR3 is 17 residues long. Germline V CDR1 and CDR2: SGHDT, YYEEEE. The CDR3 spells CASTYRRSEGRVYGYTF. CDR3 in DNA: TGTGCCAGCACCTATCGGCGGTCGGAGGGCAGGGTGTACGGCTACACCTTC.

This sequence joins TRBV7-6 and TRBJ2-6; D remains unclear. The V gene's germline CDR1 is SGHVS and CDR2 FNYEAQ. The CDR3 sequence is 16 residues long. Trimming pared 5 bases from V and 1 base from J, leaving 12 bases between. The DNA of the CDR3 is TGTGCCAGCAGCCCCACCCCCCATTCTGGGGCCAACGTCCTGACTTTC. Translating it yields CASSPTPHSGANVLTF.

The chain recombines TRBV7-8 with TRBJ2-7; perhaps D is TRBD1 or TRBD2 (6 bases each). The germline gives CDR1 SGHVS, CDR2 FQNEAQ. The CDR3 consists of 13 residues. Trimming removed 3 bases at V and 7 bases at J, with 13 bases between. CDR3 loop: CASSFLGGGEQYF. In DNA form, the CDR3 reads TGTGCCAGCAGCTTCCTCGGAGGGGGGGAGCAGTACTTC.